A selection of T cell receptor beta chains follows, all from one sample in a study of brain T cells in children with intractable seizures. The repertoire was sequenced with immunoSEQ multiplex PCR; TCRdb's copy has only in-frame clones and lacks some. The sample holds 80,000 or so clones, approximately 94% seen once. The specimen comprised peripheral blood, sampled at surgery. All receptors derive from a boy younger than two with tuberous sclerosis and intractable seizures. Both conserved end residues are part of each CDR3. The D gene is left open where the match is weak. Some rows have no size entry. The others give once, few or many, or a class for an expanded clone.

>TRBJ1-5|16|-|TRBV19|-
TGTGCCAGTAGTTCACGACCCCGAGGAGGCAATCAGCCCCAGCATTTT
CASSSRPRGGNQPQHF
>TRBJ2-3|15|-|TRBV5-1|-
TGCGCCAGCAGCAGTTTTGGGTTCAGCACAGATACGCAGTATTTT
CASSSFGFSTDTQYF
>TRBJ1-5|16|TRBD1|TRBV10-1|few
TGCGCCAGCAGTGAGTCGGGACAGGGTGGAGGTCAGCCCCAGCATTTT
CASSESGQGGGQPQHF
>TRBJ2-4|17|-|TRBV2|-
TGTGCCAGCGGATATCTCCCCAGAGGGCAGGGTCTCTTTCGGCAGTACTTC
CASGYLPRGQGLFRQYF
>TRBJ2-7|13|-|TRBV28|-
TGTGCCAGCAGTTTCTCAGGGGCCTACGAGCAGTACTTC
CASSFSGAYEQYF
>TRBJ1-1|15|-|TRBV19|-
TGTGCCAGTATTCTCACAACTGCAGGGAACACTGAAGCTTTCTTT
CASILTTAGNTEAFF
>TRBJ1-2|14|-|TRBV7-9|medium-sized
TGTGCCAGCAGCCCCGGCCGGGGGAACTATGGCTACACCTTC
CASSPGRGNYGYTF
>TRBJ1-1|14|-|TRBV7-8|few
TGTGCCAGCACCTTACAGGGCATGAACACTGAAGCTTTCTTT
CASTLQGMNTEAFF
>TRBJ2-7|14|-|TRBV4-1|-
TGCGCCAGCAGCCAAGTGGCCAGGAGTGATGAGCAGTACTTC
CASSQVARSDEQYF
>TRBJ2-1|16|TRBD1|TRBV19|-
TGTGCCAGTAGCTCCTCCGGGACAGCTGCCTACAATGAGCAGTTCTTC
CASSSSGTAAYNEQFF
>TRBJ1-2|13|-|TRBV27|-
TGTGCCAGCAGCCCGGGCGGTGGGGGTGTCTACACCTTC
CASSPGGGGVYTF
>TRBJ2-5|14|-|TRBV7-9|once
TGTGCCAGCAGCTTAGGGTATTCGGAAGAGACCCAGTACTTC
CASSLGYSEETQYF
>TRBJ1-2|17|-|TRBV30|-
TGTGCCTGGAGTTTTACGCGGGACCGGGACTGTAACTATGGCTACACCTTC
CAWSFTRDRDCNYGYTF
>TRBJ2-2|19|TRBD2|TRBV3-1/TRBV3-2|once
TGTGCCAGCAGCCGCAGATCACAGGGACTAGCGGGCAACACCGGGGAGCTGTTTTTT
CASSRRSQGLAGNTGELFF
>TRBJ2-3|16|TRBD2|TRBV7-2|-
TGTGCCAGCAGCACTAGTGGCACTAGCGGCACAGATACGCAGTATTTT
CASSTSGTSGTDTQYF
>TRBJ1-4|15|-|TRBV7-9|-
TGTGCCAGCAGCTCGGCCCGGGCAGGGGAGGGAAAACTGTTTTTT
CASSSARAGEGKLFF
>TRBJ2-7|13|TRBD2|TRBV30|-
TGTGCCTGGAGTCCCCTAGCGGGAGGGCCTCTGTACTTC
CAWSPLAGGPLYF
>TRBJ1-1|14|TRBD1|TRBV6-5|-
TGTGCCAGCAGGCCAGGGGGACGAAACACTGAAGCTTTCTTT
CASRPGGRNTEAFF
>TRBJ2-3|14|-|TRBV19|-
TGTGCCAGTAGCGCAGGGACCTATACAGATACGCAGTATTTT
CASSAGTYTDTQYF
>TRBJ2-1|15|TRBD2|TRBV9|-
TGTGCCAGCAGCGTCACGGGACTAGCGCACAATGAGCAGTTCTTC
CASSVTGLAHNEQFF
>TRBJ1-2|14|-|TRBV27|-
TGTGCCAGCAGTACCGTGTGGCAGGGGTATGGCTACACCTTC
CASSTVWQGYGYTF
>TRBJ2-5|13|-|TRBV30|-
TGTGGCCTCAGGCGGGCCAACCAAGAGACCCAGTACTTC
CGLRRANQETQYF
>TRBJ2-7|14|TRBD1|TRBV6-5|-
TGTGCCAGCAGGATGACAGGGCTATCCTACGAGCAGTACTTC
CASRMTGLSYEQYF
>TRBJ2-3|14|TRBD2|TRBV29-1|once
TGCAGCGTTGACCGCAGCGGGAGGGCCGATACGCAGTATTTT
CSVDRSGRADTQYF